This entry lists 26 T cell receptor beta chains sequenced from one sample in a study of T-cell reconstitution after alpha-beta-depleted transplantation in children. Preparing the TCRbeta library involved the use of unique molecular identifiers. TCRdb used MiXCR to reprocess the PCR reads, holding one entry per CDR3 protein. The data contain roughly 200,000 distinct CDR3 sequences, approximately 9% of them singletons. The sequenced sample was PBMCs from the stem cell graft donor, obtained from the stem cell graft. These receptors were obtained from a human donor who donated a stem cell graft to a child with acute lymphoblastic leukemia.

CDR3 protein: CASSGGMHEQFF. The CDR3, as DNA: TGTGCCAGTAGTGGGGGGATGCATGAGCAGTTCTTC. The V gene is TRBV19, the J gene TRBJ2-1; a possible D gene is TRBD2 (6 bases). CDR1 is LNHDA and CDR2 is SQIVND in the germline V gene (reference sequence). This CDR3 comprises 12 residues. V gave up 5 bases and J gave up 8 bases, with 10 bases separating them.

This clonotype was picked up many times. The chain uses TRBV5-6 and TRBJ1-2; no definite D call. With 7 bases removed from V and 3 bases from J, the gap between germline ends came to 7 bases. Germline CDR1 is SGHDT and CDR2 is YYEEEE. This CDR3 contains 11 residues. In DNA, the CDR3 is TGTGCCAGCCTGGGGTACTATGGCTACACCTTC. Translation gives CASLGYYGYTF.

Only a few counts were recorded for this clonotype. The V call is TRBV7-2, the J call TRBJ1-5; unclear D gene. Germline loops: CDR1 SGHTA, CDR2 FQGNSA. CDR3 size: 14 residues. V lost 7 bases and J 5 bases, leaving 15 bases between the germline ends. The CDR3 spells CASTRGSLDQPQHF. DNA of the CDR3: TGTGCCAGCACCAGAGGGTCCTTAGATCAGCCCCAGCATTTT.

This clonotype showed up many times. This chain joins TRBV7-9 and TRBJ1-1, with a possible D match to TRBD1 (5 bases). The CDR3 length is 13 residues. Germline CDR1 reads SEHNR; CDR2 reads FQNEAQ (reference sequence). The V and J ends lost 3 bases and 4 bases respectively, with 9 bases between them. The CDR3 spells CASSLQGTTEAFF. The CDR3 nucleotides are TGTGCCAGCAGCTTGCAGGGAACCACTGAAGCTTTCTTT.

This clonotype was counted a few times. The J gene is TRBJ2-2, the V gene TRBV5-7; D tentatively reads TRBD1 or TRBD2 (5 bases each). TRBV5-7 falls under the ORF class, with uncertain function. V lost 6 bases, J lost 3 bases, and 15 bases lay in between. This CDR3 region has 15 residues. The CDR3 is CASTYPGRDTGELFF. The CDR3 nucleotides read TGTGCCAGCACCTACCCAGGGCGGGACACCGGGGAGCTGTTTTTT.

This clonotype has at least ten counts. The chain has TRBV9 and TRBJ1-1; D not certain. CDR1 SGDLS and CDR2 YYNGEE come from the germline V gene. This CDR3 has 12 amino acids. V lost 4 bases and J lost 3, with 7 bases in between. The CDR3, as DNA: TGTGCCAGCAGCCCACGGTACACTGAAGCTTTCTTT. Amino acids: CASSPRYTEAFF.

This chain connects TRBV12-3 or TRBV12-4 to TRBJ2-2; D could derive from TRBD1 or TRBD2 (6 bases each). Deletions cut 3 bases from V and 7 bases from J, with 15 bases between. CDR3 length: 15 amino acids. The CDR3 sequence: CASSFFTGAGGELFF. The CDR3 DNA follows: TGTGCCAGCAGTTTTTTTACGGGGGCTGGCGGGGAGCTGTTTTTT.

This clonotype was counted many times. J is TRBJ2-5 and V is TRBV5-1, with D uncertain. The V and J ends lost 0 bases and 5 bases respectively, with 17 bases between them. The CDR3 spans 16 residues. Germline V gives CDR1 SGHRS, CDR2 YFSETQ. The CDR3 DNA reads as TGCGCCAGCAGCTTGGCCGTGGCAGGCTTAAGGGAGACCCAGTACTTC. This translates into CASSLAVAGLRETQYF.

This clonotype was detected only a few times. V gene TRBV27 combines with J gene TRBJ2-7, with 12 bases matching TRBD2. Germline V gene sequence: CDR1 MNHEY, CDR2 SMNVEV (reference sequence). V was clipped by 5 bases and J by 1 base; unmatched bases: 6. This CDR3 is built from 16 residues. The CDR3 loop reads CASSERTSGVSYEQYF. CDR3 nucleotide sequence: TGTGCCAGCAGTGAAAGGACTAGCGGGGTTTCCTACGAGCAGTACTTC.

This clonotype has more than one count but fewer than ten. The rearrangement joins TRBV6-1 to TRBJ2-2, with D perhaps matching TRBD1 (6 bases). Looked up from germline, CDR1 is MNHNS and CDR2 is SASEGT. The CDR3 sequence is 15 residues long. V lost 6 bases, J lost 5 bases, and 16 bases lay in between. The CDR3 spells CASRMNRVRTGELFF. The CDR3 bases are TGTGCCAGCAGAATGAACAGGGTACGGACCGGGGAGCTGTTTTTT.

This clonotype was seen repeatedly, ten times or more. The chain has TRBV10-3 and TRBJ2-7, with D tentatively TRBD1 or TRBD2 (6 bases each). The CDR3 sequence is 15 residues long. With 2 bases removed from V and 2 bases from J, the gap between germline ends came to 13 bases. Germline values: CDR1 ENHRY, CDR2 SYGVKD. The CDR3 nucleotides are TGTGCCATCAGTGAGGACCCCGGGGGCCCCTACGAGCAGTACTTC. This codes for CAISEDPGGPYEQYF.

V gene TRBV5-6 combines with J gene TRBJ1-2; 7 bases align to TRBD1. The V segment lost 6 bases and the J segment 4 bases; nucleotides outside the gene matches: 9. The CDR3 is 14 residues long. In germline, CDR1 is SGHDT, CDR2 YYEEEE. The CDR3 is CASIQGQLIYGYTF. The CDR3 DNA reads TGTGCCAGCATCCAGGGACAGCTCATCTATGGCTACACCTTC.

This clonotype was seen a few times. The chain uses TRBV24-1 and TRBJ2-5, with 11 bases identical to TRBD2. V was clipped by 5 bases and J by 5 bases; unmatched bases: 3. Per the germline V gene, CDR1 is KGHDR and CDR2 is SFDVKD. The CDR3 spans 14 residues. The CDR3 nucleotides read TGTGCCACCAGTGCACTAGCGGGGGAGGAGACCCAGTACTTC. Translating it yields CATSALAGEETQYF.

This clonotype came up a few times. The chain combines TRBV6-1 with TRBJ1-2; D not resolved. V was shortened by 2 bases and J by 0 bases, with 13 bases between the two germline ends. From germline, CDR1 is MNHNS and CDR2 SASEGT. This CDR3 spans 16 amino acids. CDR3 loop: CASSEYWAGTNYGYTF. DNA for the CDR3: TGTGCCAGCAGTGAATACTGGGCAGGTACTAACTATGGCTACACCTTC.

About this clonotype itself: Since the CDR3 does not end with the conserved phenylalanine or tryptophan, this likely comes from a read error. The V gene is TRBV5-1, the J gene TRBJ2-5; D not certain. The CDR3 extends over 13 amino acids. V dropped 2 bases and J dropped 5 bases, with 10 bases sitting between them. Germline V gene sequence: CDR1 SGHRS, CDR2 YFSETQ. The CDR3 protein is CASSFTSLETQYV. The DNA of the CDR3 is TGCGCCAGCAGCTTCACGTCGCTGGAGACCCAGTACGTC.

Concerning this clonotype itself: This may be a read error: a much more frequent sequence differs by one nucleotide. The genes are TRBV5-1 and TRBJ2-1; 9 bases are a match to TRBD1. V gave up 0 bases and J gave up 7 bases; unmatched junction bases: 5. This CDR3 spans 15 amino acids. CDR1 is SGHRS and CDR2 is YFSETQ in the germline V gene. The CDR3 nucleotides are TGCGCCAGCAGCTTGGGGGGACAGGGTAGGAATGAGCAGTTCTTC. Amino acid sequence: CASSLGGQGRNEQFF.

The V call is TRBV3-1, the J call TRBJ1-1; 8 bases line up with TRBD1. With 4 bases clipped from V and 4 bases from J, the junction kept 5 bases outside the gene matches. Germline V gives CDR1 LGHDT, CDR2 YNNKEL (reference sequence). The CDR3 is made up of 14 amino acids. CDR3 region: CASSPRGLGTEAFF. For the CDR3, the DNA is TGTGCCAGCAGCCCCAGGGGGCTGGGCACTGAAGCTTTCTTT.

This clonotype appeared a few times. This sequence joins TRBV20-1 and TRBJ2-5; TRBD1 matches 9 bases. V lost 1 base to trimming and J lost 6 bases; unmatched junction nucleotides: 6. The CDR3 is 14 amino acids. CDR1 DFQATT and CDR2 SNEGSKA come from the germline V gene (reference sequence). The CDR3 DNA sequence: TGCAGTGCTAGAGCCGGGACAGGGTGGAAGACCCAGTACTTC. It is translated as CSARAGTGWKTQYF.

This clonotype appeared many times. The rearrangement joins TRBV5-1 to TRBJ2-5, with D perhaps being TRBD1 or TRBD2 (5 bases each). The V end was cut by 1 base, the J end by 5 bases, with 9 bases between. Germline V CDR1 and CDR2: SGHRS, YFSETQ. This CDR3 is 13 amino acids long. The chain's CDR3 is CASSLLGEETQYF. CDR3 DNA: TGCGCCAGCAGCTTGCTAGGGGAGGAGACCCAGTACTTC. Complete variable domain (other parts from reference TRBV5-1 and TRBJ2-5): KAGVTQTPRYLIKTRGQQVTLSCSPISGHRSVSWYQQTPGQGLQFLFEYFSETQRNKGNFPGRFSGRQFSNSRSEMNVSTLELGDSALYLCASSLLGEETQYFGPGTRLLVL.

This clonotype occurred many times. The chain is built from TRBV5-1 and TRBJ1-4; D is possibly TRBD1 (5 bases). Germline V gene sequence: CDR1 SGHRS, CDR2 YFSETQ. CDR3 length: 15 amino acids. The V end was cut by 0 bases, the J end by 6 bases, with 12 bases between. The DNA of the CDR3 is TGCGCCAGCAGCTTGGTGAGGGGAGCGGATGAAAAACTGTTTTTT. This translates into CASSLVRGADEKLFF.

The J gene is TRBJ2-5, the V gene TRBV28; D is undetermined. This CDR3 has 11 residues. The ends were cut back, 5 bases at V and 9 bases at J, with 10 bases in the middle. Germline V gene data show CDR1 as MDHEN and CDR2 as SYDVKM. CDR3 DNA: TGTGCCAGCAGTGAAGAGTGGGCCCAGTACTTC. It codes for CASSEEWAQYF.

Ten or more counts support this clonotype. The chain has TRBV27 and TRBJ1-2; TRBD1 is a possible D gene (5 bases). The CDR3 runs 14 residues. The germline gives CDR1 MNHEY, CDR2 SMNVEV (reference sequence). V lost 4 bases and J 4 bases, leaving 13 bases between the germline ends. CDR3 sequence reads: CASSSPTESYGYTF. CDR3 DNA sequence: TGTGCCAGCAGTTCCCCGACAGAGTCCTATGGCTACACCTTC.

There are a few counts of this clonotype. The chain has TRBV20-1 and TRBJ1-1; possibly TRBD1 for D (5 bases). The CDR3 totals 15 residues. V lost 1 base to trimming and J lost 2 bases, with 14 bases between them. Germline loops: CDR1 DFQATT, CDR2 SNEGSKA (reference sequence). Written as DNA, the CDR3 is TGCAGTGCTAGAGCGATCCGGGGGGGAAACACTGAAGCTTTCTTT. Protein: CSARAIRGGNTEAFF.

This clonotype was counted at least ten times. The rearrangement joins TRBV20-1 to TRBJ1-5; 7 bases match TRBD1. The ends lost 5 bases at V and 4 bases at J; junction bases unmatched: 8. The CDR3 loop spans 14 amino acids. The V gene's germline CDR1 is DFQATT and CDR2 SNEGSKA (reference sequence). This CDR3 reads CSALTGVANQPQHF. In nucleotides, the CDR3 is TGCAGTGCTCTCACAGGGGTCGCTAATCAGCCCCAGCATTTT.

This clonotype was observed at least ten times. CDR3 amino acids: CASSQQETGSLKVYEQYF. The CDR3 DNA is TGTGCCAGCAGCCAACAAGAGACAGGGTCCTTGAAAGTCTACGAGCAGTACTTC. The gene calls are TRBV3-1 and TRBJ2-7; TRBD1 agrees at 7 bases. This CDR3 contains 18 residues. Germline V gene data show CDR1 as LGHDT and CDR2 as YNNKEL (reference sequence). The ends lost 2 bases at V and 3 bases at J; junction bases unmatched: 16.

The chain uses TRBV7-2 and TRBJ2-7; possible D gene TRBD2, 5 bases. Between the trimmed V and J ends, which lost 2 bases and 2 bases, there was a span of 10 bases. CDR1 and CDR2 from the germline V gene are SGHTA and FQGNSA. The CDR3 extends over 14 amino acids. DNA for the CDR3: TGTGCCAGCAGCTTACCGGTCGGGACCTACGAGCAGTACTTC. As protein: CASSLPVGTYEQYF.